Listed below are T cell receptor beta chains from one sample, sequenced in a study of T cell changes during pregnancy in multiple sclerosis. Profiled with immunoSEQ multiplex PCR; TCRdb holds only in-frame clones, not every one. The sample yields approximately 100,000 clones, more than 85% seen once. The source was peripheral blood, collected after pregnancy. These receptors all come from a female donor with multiple sclerosis, enrolled in a pregnancy study. CDR3s include the opening cysteine and the closing phenylalanine or tryptophan. Fields, in order: clone size, D gene, J gene, V gene, CDR3 protein, CDR3 DNA. D genes are given only for firm matches. Clone size is shown for a subset of rows, as once, few, many or a class of expanded clone.

- TRBD1 TRBJ1-2 TRBV7-9 CASSLVGQGKDYGYTF TGTGCCAGCAGCTTAGTAGGACAGGGGAAGGACTATGGCTACACCTTC
- - TRBJ2-4 TRBV10-3 CAISPDSSVAKNIQYF TGTGCCATCAGCCCAGACTCCTCCGTCGCCAAAAACATTCAGTACTTC
- - TRBJ2-7 TRBV2 CASTRTYEQYF TGTGCCAGCACCCGTACCTACGAGCAGTACTTC
- - TRBJ2-2 TRBV5-1 CASSNEWELFF TGCGCCAGCAGCAATGAGTGGGAGCTGTTTTTT
- - TRBJ1-3 TRBV30 CAWSVAGVGNTIYF TGTGCCTGGAGTGTAGCCGGGGTGGGAAACACCATATATTTT
- TRBD1 TRBJ1-1 TRBV7-9 CASSLDRGFEAFF TGTGCCAGCAGCTTGGACAGGGGATTTGAAGCTTTCTTT
- TRBD1 TRBJ1-2 TRBV6-1 CASRHRGGYGYTF TGTGCCAGCAGGCACAGGGGCGGCTATGGCTACACCTTC
- - TRBJ2-7 TRBV30 CAWQNRGGGEQYF TGTGCCTGGCAGAACAGGGGAGGAGGAGAGCAGTACTTC
- TRBD1 TRBJ2-2 TRBV29-1 CSVEQVEGGNTGELFF TGCAGCGTTGAACAAGTCGAAGGGGGCAACACCGGGGAGCTGTTTTTT
- TRBD1 TRBJ1-1 TRBV13 CASSSDRGLRAFF TGTGCCAGCAGCTCCGACAGGGGGCTAAGAGCTTTCTTT
- TRBD2 TRBJ2-3 TRBV11-3 CASSPRLAGGKDTQYF TGTGCCAGCAGCCCCAGACTAGCGGGGGGGAAGGATACGCAGTATTTT
- - TRBJ1-4 TRBV19 CASSPQNEKLFF TGTGCCAGTAGTCCCCAAAATGAAAAACTGTTTTTT
- - TRBJ2-3 TRBV29-1 CSVEGAGDKSQYF TGCAGCGTTGAAGGCGCCGGGGACAAGTCGCAGTATTTT
- - TRBJ2-5 TRBV2 CASSDRGAFQETQYF TGTGCCAGCAGTGACCGGGGAGCTTTCCAAGAGACCCAGTACTTC
- TRBD2 TRBJ2-1 TRBV27 CASSDTRGGAGEQFF TGTGCCAGCAGCGACACTCGCGGGGGGGCAGGGGAGCAGTTCTTC
- TRBD1 TRBJ2-2 TRBV6-6 CASSPRTGGTGELFF TGTGCCAGCAGTCCACGGACAGGGGGAACCGGGGAGCTGTTTTTT
- TRBD2 TRBJ2-1 TRBV5-8 CASSLDPAGEREQFF TGTGCCAGCAGCTTGGATCCAGCGGGGGAGCGTGAGCAGTTCTTC
- TRBD2 TRBJ2-1 TRBV30 CAWSAYLAGGCNEQFF TGTGCCTGGAGTGCCTACCTAGCGGGGGGCTGCAATGAGCAGTTCTTC
- TRBD2 TRBJ2-1 TRBV19 CASSSGGRGPYEQFF TGTGCCAGTAGTTCGGGGGGGCGGGGTCCTTATGAGCAGTTCTTC
- TRBD1 TRBJ2-5 TRBV4-1 CASRGTGDETQYF TGCGCCAGCAGGGGGACAGGGGACGAGACCCAGTACTTC
few - TRBJ2-1 TRBV6-5 CASSYSRRNEQFF TGTGCCAGCAGTTACTCTAGGAGGAATGAGCAGTTCTTC
- TRBD1 TRBJ1-1 TRBV7-6 CASSRRTGGSNTEAFF TGTGCCAGCAGCCGCCGGACAGGGGGTTCGAACACTGAAGCTTTCTTT
- - TRBJ2-7 TRBV11-2 CASSLVSGARYEQYF TGTGCCAGCAGCTTAGTGTCAGGGGCCCGATACGAGCAGTACTTC
- - TRBJ1-4 TRBV21-1 CASSKVPASCEKLFF TGTGCCAGCAGCAAAGTGCCCGCGTCGTGCGAAAAACTGTTTTTT
- - TRBJ1-5 TRBV18 CASSPWTDNQPQHF TGTGCCAGCTCACCATGGACAGACAATCAGCCCCAGCATTTT
- - TRBJ2-6 TRBV30 CAWSVRAGIGGANVLTF TGTGCCTGGAGTGTCCGGGCGGGGATTGGGGGGGCCAACGTCCTGACTTTC
- - TRBJ2-7 TRBV5-1 CASSIIGGDYEQYF TGCGCCAGCAGCATCATAGGGGGTGACTACGAGCAGTACTTC
- - TRBJ2-5 TRBV2 CASRKGDQETQYF TGTGCCAGCAGAAAAGGAGACCAAGAGACCCAGTACTTC
- TRBD1 TRBJ1-5 TRBV6-1 CASISGGSNQPQHF TGTGCCAGCATTTCAGGGGGAAGCAATCAGCCCCAGCATTTT
- - TRBJ2-5 TRBV6-4 CASSSPDRQETQYF TGTGCCAGCAGTTCCCCGGACAGACAAGAGACCCAGTACTTC
once - TRBJ2-6 TRBV20-1 CSAREAHVLTF TGCAGTGCTAGAGAGGCCCACGTCCTGACTTTC
- TRBD1 TRBJ1-6 TRBV15 CATRKQGQNSPLHF TGTGCCACCAGGAAACAGGGGCAAAATTCACCCCTCCACTTT
- - TRBJ2-5 TRBV19 CASSIDGTPQETQYF TGTGCCAGTAGTATCGACGGGACTCCCCAAGAGACCCAGTACTTC
- - TRBJ1-3 TRBV19 CASTRTEPRGNTIYF TGTGCCAGTACTCGGACAGAACCGCGGGGAAACACCATATATTTT
once - TRBJ1-1 TRBV6-5 CASSEQGPLTEAFF TGTGCCAGCAGCGAACAGGGACCCCTCACTGAAGCTTTCTTT
- - TRBJ1-1 TRBV11-1 CASSLGGGEAFF TGTGCCAGCAGCCTGGGGGGAGGTGAAGCTTTCTTT
- - TRBJ2-2 TRBV11-2 CASSFITAAGELFF TGTGCCAGCAGTTTCATAACAGCAGCCGGGGAGCTGTTTTTT
- - TRBJ1-2 TRBV18 CASSPQGSVNYGYTF TGTGCCAGCTCACCACAGGGGTCGGTTAACTATGGCTACACCTTC
- - TRBJ2-7 TRBV6-1 CASSEFGKTYEQYF TGTGCCAGCAGTGAATTTGGCAAGACCTACGAGCAGTACTTC
once - TRBJ1-2 TRBV5-6 CASSSGGTAYGYTF TGTGCCAGCAGCTCCGGCGGGACGGCCTATGGCTACACCTTC
- - TRBJ1-1 TRBV11-1 CASSLETVNTEAFF TGTGCCAGCAGCTTAGAGACAGTGAACACTGAAGCTTTCTTT
- - TRBJ2-7 TRBV19 CASRGRDKVYEQYF TGTGCCAGTAGGGGCCGGGACAAAGTCTACGAGCAGTACTTC
- TRBD1 TRBJ1-2 TRBV19 CASSISGTDEGYTF TGTGCCAGTAGTATTAGCGGGACAGACGAGGGCTACACCTTC
- TRBD2 TRBJ2-2 TRBV19 CASNTNSGKANTGELFF TGTGCCAGTAATACTAACAGCGGGAAGGCGAACACCGGGGAGCTGTTTTTT
- TRBD1 TRBJ1-4 TRBV5-1 CASSPSDRDNEKLFF TGCGCCAGCAGCCCCTCGGACAGGGATAATGAAAAACTGTTTTTT
- - TRBJ2-1 TRBV9 CASSVGSSTSSYNEQFF TGTGCCAGCAGCGTAGGATCTAGCACCAGCTCCTACAATGAGCAGTTCTTC
- - TRBJ2-7 TRBV7-9 CASSLALGQFEQYF TGTGCCAGCAGCTTAGCGTTGGGGCAATTCGAGCAGTACTTC
- TRBD1 TRBJ2-6 TRBV27 CASCRGTGLSGANVLTF TGTGCCAGTTGCAGGGGGACAGGGCTCTCTGGGGCCAACGTCCTGACTTTC
- TRBD1 TRBJ2-7 TRBV7-2 CASSPSTGGYEQYF TGTGCCAGCAGCCCGTCGACAGGGGGCTACGAGCAGTACTTC
- - TRBJ1-1 TRBV6-5 CASSYRLRGNTEAFF TGTGCCAGCAGTTACAGACTCAGGGGGAACACTGAAGCTTTCTTT
- TRBD2 TRBJ2-5 TRBV9 CASSVREGWFETQYF TGTGCCAGCAGCGTCCGGGAGGGCTGGTTCGAGACCCAGTACTTC
- TRBD1 TRBJ1-1 TRBV6-1 CASSEGQKNTEAFF TGTGCCAGCAGTGAGGGACAGAAGAACACTGAAGCTTTCTTT
- - TRBJ1-1 TRBV5-6 CASSLYREAFF TGTGCCAGCAGCTTATACAGGGAAGCTTTCTTT
- - TRBJ2-2 TRBV11-2 CASAPGYPGELFF TGTGCCAGCGCTCCGGGGTATCCCGGGGAGCTGTTTTTT
- TRBD1 TRBJ2-1 TRBV7-3 CASSSRNNRDRGPSNEQFF TGTGCCAGCAGCTCACGAAACAATCGGGACAGGGGGCCTTCCAATGAGCAGTTCTTC
- TRBD1 TRBJ1-1 TRBV4-1 CASSQGTGSLLRTEAFF TGCGCCAGCAGCCAAGGGACAGGGTCCCTTCTTAGGACTGAAGCTTTCTTT
- TRBD1 TRBJ1-1 TRBV6-6 CASSGQGSVSAEAFF TGTGCCAGCTCGGGACAGGGGTCTGTGTCCGCTGAAGCTTTCTTT
- - TRBJ2-3 TRBV6-5 CASSYSDRSTDTQYF TGTGCCAGCAGTTACTCTGACAGAAGCACAGATACGCAGTATTTT